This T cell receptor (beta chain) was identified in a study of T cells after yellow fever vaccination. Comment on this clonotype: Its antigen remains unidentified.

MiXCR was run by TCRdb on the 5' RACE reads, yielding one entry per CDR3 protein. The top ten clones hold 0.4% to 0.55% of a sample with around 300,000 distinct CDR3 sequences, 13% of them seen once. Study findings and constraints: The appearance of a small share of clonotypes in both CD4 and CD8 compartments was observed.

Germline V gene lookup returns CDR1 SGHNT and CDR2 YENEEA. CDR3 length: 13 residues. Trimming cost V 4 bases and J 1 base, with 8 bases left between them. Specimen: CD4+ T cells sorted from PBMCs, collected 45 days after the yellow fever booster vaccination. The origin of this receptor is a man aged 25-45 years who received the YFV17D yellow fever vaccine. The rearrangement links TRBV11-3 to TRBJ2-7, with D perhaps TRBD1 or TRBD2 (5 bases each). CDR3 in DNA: TGTGCCAGCAGCTCGGGGCCGTCCTACGAGCAGTACTTC. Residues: CASSSGPSYEQYF.